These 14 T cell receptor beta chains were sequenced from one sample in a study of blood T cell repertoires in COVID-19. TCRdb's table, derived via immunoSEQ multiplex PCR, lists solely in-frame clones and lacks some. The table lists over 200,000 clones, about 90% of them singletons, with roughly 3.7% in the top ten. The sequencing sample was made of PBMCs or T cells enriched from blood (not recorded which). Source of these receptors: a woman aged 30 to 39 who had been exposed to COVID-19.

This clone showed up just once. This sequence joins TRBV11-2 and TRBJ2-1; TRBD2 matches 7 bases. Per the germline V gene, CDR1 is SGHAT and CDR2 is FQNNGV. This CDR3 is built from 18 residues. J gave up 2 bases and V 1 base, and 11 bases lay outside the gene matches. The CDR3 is CASSLVWDAGVTYNEQFF. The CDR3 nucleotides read TGTGCCAGCAGCTTAGTTTGGGATGCGGGAGTCACCTACAATGAGCAGTTCTTC. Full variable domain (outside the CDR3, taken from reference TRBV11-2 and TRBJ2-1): EAGVAQSPRYKIIEKRQSVAFWCNPISGHATLYWYQQILGQGPKLLIQFQNNGVVDDSQLPKDRFSAERLKGVDSTLKIQPAKLEDSAVYLCASSLVWDAGVTYNEQFFGPGTRLTVL.

The CDR3 sequence: CASSERGPGHTGELFF. The CDR3 DNA sequence: TGTGCCAGCAGTGAAAGGGGTCCAGGGCACACCGGGGAGCTGTTTTTT. The chain recombines TRBV2 with TRBJ2-2; a weak D match, TRBD1 (5 bases). Germline assignment: CDR1 SNHLY and CDR2 FYNNEI. V shed 2 bases and J shed 3 bases, with 13 bases lying between them. This CDR3 has 16 residues.

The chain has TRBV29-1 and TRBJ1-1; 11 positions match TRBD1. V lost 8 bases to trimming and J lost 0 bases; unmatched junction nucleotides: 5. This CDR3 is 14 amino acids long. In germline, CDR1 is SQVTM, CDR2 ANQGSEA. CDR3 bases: TGCAGCTTTCGGACAGGGGGCATGAACACTGAAGCTTTCTTT. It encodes CSFRTGGMNTEAFF.

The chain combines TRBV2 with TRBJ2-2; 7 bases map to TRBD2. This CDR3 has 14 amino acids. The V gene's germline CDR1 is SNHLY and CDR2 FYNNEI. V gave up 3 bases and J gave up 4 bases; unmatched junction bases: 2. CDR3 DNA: TGTGCCAGCAGTGAGCGGGAGAGCACCGGGGAGCTGTTTTTT. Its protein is CASSERESTGELFF. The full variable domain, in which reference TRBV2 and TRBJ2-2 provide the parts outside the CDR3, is EPEVTQTPSHQVTQMGQEVILRCVPISNHLYFYWYRQILGQKVEFLVSFYNNEISEKSEIFDDQFSVERPDGSNFTLKIRSTKLEDSAMYFCASSERESTGELFFGEGSRLTVL.

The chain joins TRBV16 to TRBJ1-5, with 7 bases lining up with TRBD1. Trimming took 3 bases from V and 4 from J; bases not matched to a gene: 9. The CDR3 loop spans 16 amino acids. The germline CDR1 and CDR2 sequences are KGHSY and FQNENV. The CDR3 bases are TGTGCCAGCAGCCACGCGAGACAGGGTGGGAATCAGCCCCAGCATTTT. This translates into CASSHARQGGNQPQHF.

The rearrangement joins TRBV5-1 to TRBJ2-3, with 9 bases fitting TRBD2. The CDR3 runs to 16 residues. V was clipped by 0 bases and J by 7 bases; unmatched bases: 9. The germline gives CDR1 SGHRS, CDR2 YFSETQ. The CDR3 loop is CASSLGAGGPANTQYF. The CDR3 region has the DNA TGCGCCAGCAGCTTGGGGGCGGGAGGGCCTGCGAATACGCAGTATTTT.

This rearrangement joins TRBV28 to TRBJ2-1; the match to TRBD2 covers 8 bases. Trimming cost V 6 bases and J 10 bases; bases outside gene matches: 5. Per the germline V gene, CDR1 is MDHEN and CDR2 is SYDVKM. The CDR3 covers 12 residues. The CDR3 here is CASSRGTREQFF. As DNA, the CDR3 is TGTGCCAGCAGCCGGGGGACTAGAGAGCAGTTCTTC.

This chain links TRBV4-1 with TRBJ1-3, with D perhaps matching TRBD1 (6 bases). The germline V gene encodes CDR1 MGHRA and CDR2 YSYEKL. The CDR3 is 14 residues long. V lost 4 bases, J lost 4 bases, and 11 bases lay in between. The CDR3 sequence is CASSRRGTGNTIYF. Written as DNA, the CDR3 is TGCGCCAGCAGCCGCAGGGGAACAGGAAACACCATATATTTT.

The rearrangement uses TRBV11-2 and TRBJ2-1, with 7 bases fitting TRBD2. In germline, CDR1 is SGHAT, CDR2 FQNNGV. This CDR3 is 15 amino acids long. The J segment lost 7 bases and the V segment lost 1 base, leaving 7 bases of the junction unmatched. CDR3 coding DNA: TGTGCCAGCAGCTTAGCGAGGATCGGGGGGAATGAGCAGTTCTTC. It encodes CASSLARIGGNEQFF. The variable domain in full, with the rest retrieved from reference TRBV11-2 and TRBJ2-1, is EAGVAQSPRYKIIEKRQSVAFWCNPISGHATLYWYQQILGQGPKLLIQFQNNGVVDDSQLPKDRFSAERLKGVDSTLKIQPAKLEDSAVYLCASSLARIGGNEQFFGPGTRLTVL.

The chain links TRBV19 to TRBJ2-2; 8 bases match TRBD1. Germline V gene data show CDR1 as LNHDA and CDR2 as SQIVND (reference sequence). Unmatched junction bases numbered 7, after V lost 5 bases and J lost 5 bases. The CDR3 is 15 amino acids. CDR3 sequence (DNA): TGTGCCAGTAGTGCCCAGGGGGCGAGGACCGGGGAGCTGTTTTTT. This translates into CASSAQGARTGELFF.

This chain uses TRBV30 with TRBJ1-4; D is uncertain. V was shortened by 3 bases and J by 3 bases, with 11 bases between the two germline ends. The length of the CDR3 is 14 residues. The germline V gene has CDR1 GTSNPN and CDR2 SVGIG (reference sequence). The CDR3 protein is CAWSRGAPNEKLFF. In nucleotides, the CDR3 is TGTGCCTGGAGCCGAGGAGCCCCTAATGAAAAACTGTTTTTT.

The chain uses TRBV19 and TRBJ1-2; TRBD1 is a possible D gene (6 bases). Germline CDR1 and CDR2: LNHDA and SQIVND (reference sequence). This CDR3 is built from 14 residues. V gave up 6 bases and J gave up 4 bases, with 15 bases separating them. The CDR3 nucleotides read TGTGCCAGTAGCAGACAGGTGTCCTCCTATGGCTACACCTTC. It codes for CASSRQVSSYGYTF.

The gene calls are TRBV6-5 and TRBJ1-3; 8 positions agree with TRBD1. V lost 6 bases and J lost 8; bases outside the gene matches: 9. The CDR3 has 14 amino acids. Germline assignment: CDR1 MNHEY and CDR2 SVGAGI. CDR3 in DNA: TGTGCCAGCAGGATGGACAGGGTGCAGGACACCATATATTTT. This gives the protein CASRMDRVQDTIYF.

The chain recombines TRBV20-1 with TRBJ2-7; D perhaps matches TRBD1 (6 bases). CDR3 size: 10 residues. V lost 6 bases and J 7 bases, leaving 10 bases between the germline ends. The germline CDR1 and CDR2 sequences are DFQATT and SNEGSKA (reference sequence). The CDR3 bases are TGCAGTGCAACCCAGGGGGAGCAGTACTTC. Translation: CSATQGEQYF.